This T cell receptor (beta chain) comes out of a study of shared clonotypes between healthy human individuals. Several immunoSEQ plates held equal portions of the genomic DNA taken from each subset. Sequencing was performed with immunoSEQ multiplex PCR; in TCRdb, only in-frame clones are kept and a portion is missing. The sample lists some 500,000 clones; 79% were seen once. V lost 6 bases to trimming and J lost 4 bases, with 24 bases between them. This CDR3 has 17 residues. Looked up from germline, CDR1 is WSHSY and CDR2 is SAAADI. All of the donors resided in Nashville, Tennessee, and each was a Caucasian adult.

The source is a woman in her forties in good health. Some clones in this sample may be carry-over from other donors' samples. The chain is built from TRBV10-2 and TRBJ1-1; D perhaps matches TRBD1 (5 bases). Sequenced: PBMCs. The CDR3 is CASSQLFPTLGGTEAFF. Written as DNA, the CDR3 is TGCGCCAGCAGCCAGTTGTTCCCTACTTTGGGGGGCACTGAAGCTTTCTTT.